Each of the 22 T cell receptor beta chains below was sequenced from the same sample in a study of tumor and adjacent non-tumor tissue in lung cancer. This sample's RNA came from whole unsorted tissue. This non-tumor lung sample came from over 3 cm beyond the tumor edge. The library came from three nested PCR rounds adapted from ARM-PCR protocols. TCRdb redid the calling of the multiplex PCR reads with MiXCR, one entry per CDR3 protein. Here the sample spans more than 45,000 distinct CDR3 sequences, roughly 60% being singletons. The sample was distant non-tumor lung tissue. The receptors were gathered from a woman aged 70-85 years with non-small cell lung cancer.

This clonotype turned up a few times. Possible read error: a much larger clone is one base away. V and J are TRBV5-4 and TRBJ2-5; perhaps D is TRBD1 or TRBD2 (5 bases each). This CDR3 has 15 residues. From germline, CDR1 is SGHNT and CDR2 YYREEE (reference sequence). Written as DNA, the CDR3 is TGTGCCTGCAGCTTGACCGGGACCCCCGGTAAGACCCAGTACTTC. Translating it yields CACSLTGTPGKTQYF.

Turning to this clonotype: Given the absence of the conserved phenylalanine or tryptophan at the CDR3 end, a read error is likely. This rearrangement joins TRBV10-3 to TRBJ2-5, with TRBD1 as a possible D gene (7 bases). V was shortened by 8 bases and J by 1 base, with 17 bases between the two germline ends. Germline V CDR1 and CDR2: ENHRY, SYGVKD. This CDR3 is built from 15 residues. The CDR3 sequence is CAISLSGGIQETQYL. Here the CDR3 DNA reads TGTGCCATCTCTCTATCAGGGGGGATCCAAGAGACCCAGTACCTC.

This clonotype was found many times. V is TRBV7-9 and J is TRBJ2-2, with 8 positions matching TRBD1. V lost 5 bases to trimming and J lost 4 bases; unmatched junction nucleotides: 9. The CDR3 length is 16 residues. From germline, CDR1 is SEHNR and CDR2 FQNEAQ (reference sequence). The CDR3 DNA reads as TGTGCCAGCAGCCGACCCGGACAGGGAGGCACCGGGGAGCTGTTTTTT. It is translated as CASSRPGQGGTGELFF.

With respect to this clonotype: An end of the junction differs from the germline gene, which may be a read error. This rearrangement joins TRBV29-1 to TRBJ2-7; the D gene is possibly TRBD2 (7 bases). The CDR3 extends over 12 amino acids. Germline CDR1 is SQVTM and CDR2 is ANQGSEA. The CDR3 spells CGVGERGGEQYF. The CDR3 region has the DNA TGCGGCGTTGGTGAGAGGGGGGGCGAGCAGTACTTC.

This clonotype was counted ten times or more. The V gene is TRBV29-1, the J gene TRBJ1-2; D gene unclear. Trimming stripped 5 bases from V and 6 bases from J, with 19 bases between. The CDR3 length is 14 residues. CDR1 is SQVTM, CDR2 ANQGSEA, per germline. The CDR3 nucleotides are TGCAGCGTTTTTAGAGGGATTTCGGGAGATGGCTACACCTTC. It is translated as CSVFRGISGDGYTF.

The count of this clonotype is one. At one end the junction does not follow the germline gene, possibly because of a read error. The chain links TRBV9 to TRBJ2-7; TRBD2 agrees at 9 bases. CDR1 is SGDLS, CDR2 YYNGEE, per germline. CDR3 length: 14 residues. DNA of the CDR3: TGTGCCAACAGCGTAGCTGCGGGAGGGCCCGAGCAGTACTTC. Its translation: CANSVAAGGPEQYF. Looking up the rest from reference TRBV9 and TRBJ2-7 gives the full variable domain: DSGVTQTPKHLITATGQRVTLRCSPRSGDLSVYWYQQSLDQGLQFLIQYYNGEERAKGNILERFSAQQFPDLHSELNLSSLELGDSALYFCANSVAAGGPEQYFGPGTRLTVT.

As to this clonotype: One end of the junction does not line up with germline, which may come from a read error. The chain joins TRBV11-1 to TRBJ1-1; a weak D match, TRBD1 (5 bases). CDR3 length equals 15 residues. Looked up from germline, CDR1 is SGHAT and CDR2 is FQDESV (reference sequence). The CDR3 region has the DNA TGTGCCAGCAGGTCCGAGGCAGGGAAGAACACTGAAACTTTCTTT. It is translated as CASRSEAGKNTETFF.

At least ten counts were recorded for this clonotype. This rearrangement joins TRBV20-1 to TRBJ2-3; TRBD2 aligns across 10 bases. J was trimmed by 7 bases and V by 3 bases; bases with no gene match: 10. The CDR3 spans 15 residues. Looked up from germline, CDR1 is DFQATT and CDR2 is SNEGSKA (reference sequence). The CDR3, as DNA: TGCAGTGCTAGCGAACCTAGCGGGAGTTCCTATACGCAGTATTTT. Translation: CSASEPSGSSYTQYF.

The chain uses TRBV29-1 and TRBJ2-5; the D is unclear. Trimming removed 6 bases from V and 1 base from J, with 15 bases in between. From germline, CDR1 is SQVTM and CDR2 ANQGSEA. The CDR3 runs to 14 residues. CDR3 region: CSVAQGSGQETQYF. DNA for the CDR3: TGCAGCGTCGCGCAAGGATCAGGCCAAGAGACCCAGTACTTC.

Note on this clonotype: This may be a read error, as it is one base from a much larger clone. The chain combines TRBV30 with TRBJ1-5; D is ambiguous. The germline V gene encodes CDR1 GTSNPN and CDR2 SVGIG (reference sequence). The CDR3 length is 18 residues. The CDR3 spells CAWSDTSTTVDSNQSQHF. The DNA for the CDR3 is TGTGCCTGGAGTGACACTTCGACGACGGTTGATAGCAATCAGTCCCAGCATTTT.

As to this clonotype: Here the CDR3 omits its conserved ending phenylalanine or tryptophan, so a read error is the likely source. The rearrangement uses TRBV11-2 and TRBJ2-3, with no clear D. The CDR3 is made up of 13 amino acids. The V gene's germline CDR1 is SGHAT and CDR2 FQNNGV. The CDR3, as DNA: TGTGCCAGCAGCTTAGCGGCGTCAGAAACGCAGTATTTG. Translated: CASSLAASETQYL.

The sample holds a few counts of this clonotype. A much larger clone lies one base from this, so it may be a read error. The V gene is TRBV28, the J gene TRBJ1-2; a weak D match, TRBD1 (5 bases). The ends were cut back, 9 bases at V and 3 bases at J, with 14 bases in the middle. The CDR3 has 13 amino acids. Germline CDR1 is MDHEN and CDR2 is SYDVKM. The CDR3 region has the DNA TGTGCCAGAGGGGATGCACAGGACTATGGCTACACCTTC. It encodes CARGDAQDYGYTF.

This clonotype has a count of ten or more. The chain carries TRBV14 and TRBJ1-2, with D uncertain. V was cut by 1 base and J by 4 bases, with 10 bases left in between. The CDR3 is made up of 14 amino acids. CDR1 is SGHDN, CDR2 FVKESK, per germline. The CDR3 DNA sequence: TGTGCCAGCAGCCAAGTCCAAGCTAGCTATGGCTACACCTTC. Translated, it gives CASSQVQASYGYTF.

This chain connects TRBV11-2 to TRBJ1-5, with a possible D match to TRBD1 (5 bases). Germline lookup yields CDR1 SGHAT and CDR2 FQNNGV. The V gene lost 5 bases and the J gene lost 10 bases, with 24 bases spanning the gap. The CDR3 consists of 16 residues. CDR3 sequence reads: CASSPLPQRGGQPQHF. The CDR3 DNA reads as TGTGCCAGCAGCCCCCTCCCACAAAGGGGCGGTCAACCCCAGCATTTT. The full variable domain, completed using reference TRBV11-2 and TRBJ1-5, is EAGVAQSPRYKIIEKRQSVAFWCNPISGHATLYWYQQILGQGPKLLIQFQNNGVVDDSQLPKDRFSAERLKGVDSTLKIQPAKLEDSAVYLCASSPLPQRGGQPQHFGDGTRLSIL.

The chain employs TRBV29-1 and TRBJ2-3; D is perhaps TRBD1 (6 bases). Trimming removed 7 bases from V and 6 bases from J, with 17 bases in between. The length of the CDR3 is 13 residues. The germline V gene has CDR1 SQVTM and CDR2 ANQGSEA. CDR3 in DNA: TGCAGCGCTGGGGGCCAGAGGACGGATACGCAGTATTTT. This codes for CSAGGQRTDTQYF.

This clonotype was seen a handful of times. The junction and the germline gene differ at one end; a read error may be behind it. The chain employs TRBV29-1 and TRBJ1-2; D is undetermined. CDR1 and CDR2 (germline): SQVTM, ANQGSEA. The CDR3 has 13 amino acids. The DNA of the CDR3 is TGTAGCGTTGAATCTGCAACCTCCTATGGCTACACCTTC. This encodes CSVESATSYGYTF.

As concerns this clonotype: A junction boundary mismatches the germline segment, possibly from a read error. The chain employs TRBV5-4 and TRBJ2-3; D remains unclear. There are 15 residues in the CDR3. Germline V CDR1 and CDR2: SGHNT, YYREEE (reference sequence). The CDR3 DNA is TGTGCCAGCAACTTGGTAGGCGTGGGCACAGATACGCAGTATTTT. It codes for CASNLVGVGTDTQYF. The variable domain in full, with the rest retrieved from reference TRBV5-4 and TRBJ2-3, is ETGVTQSPTHLIKTRGQQVTLRCSSQSGHNTVSWYQQALGQGPQFIFQYYREEENGRGNFPPRFSGLQFPNYSSELNVNALELDDSALYLCASNLVGVGTDTQYFGPGTRLTVL.

Comments on this clonotype: Since the CDR3 does not end with the conserved phenylalanine or tryptophan, this likely comes from a read error. The chain carries TRBV6-5 and TRBJ2-7; D unclear. This CDR3 comprises 13 residues. V lost 7 bases and J 2 bases, leaving 12 bases between the germline ends. Germline CDR1 MNHEY, CDR2 SVGAGI. CDR3 sequence (DNA): TGTGCCAGCACGGCTGCAGCGACCTACGAGCAGTACTTG. It translates to CASTAAATYEQYL.

V gene TRBV28 combines with J gene TRBJ2-7; 8 nucleotides agree with TRBD1. Germline trimming cut 11 bases from V and 3 bases from J; bases unmatched to any gene: 12. Germline loops: CDR1 MDHEN, CDR2 SYDVKM. The CDR3 consists of 14 residues. The CDR3 sequence: CASRRYRGSYEQYF. For the CDR3, the DNA is TGTGCCTCCAGAAGGTACAGGGGGAGCTACGAGCAGTACTTC.

Comments on this clonotype: Compared with germline, one end of the junction differs, possibly owing to a read error. The chain couples TRBV29-1 to TRBJ2-5; D remains unclear. Germline assignment: CDR1 SQVTM and CDR2 ANQGSEA. The length of the CDR3 is 14 residues. The CDR3 sequence: CSIERRWAQETQYF. CDR3 nucleotide sequence: TGCAGCATTGAACGCCGTTGGGCCCAAGAGACCCAGTACTTC.

In the case of this clonotype: A read error may produce the germline difference seen at one junction end. The chain couples TRBV5-6 to TRBJ2-2, with D unresolved. The CDR3 length is 14 residues. Germline lookup yields CDR1 SGHDT and CDR2 YYEEEE. The CDR3 region has the DNA TGCGCCGGCAGCTTTACATTGAACACCGGGGAGCTGTTTTTT. Translated, it gives CAGSFTLNTGELFF.

To note about this clonotype: A junction boundary mismatches the germline segment, possibly from a read error. V and J are TRBV28 and TRBJ1-5, with 8 positions matching TRBD1. In germline, CDR1 is MDHEN, CDR2 SYDVKM. The CDR3 spans 17 residues. The CDR3 bases are TGTACCAGCAGCCCCTCGGGACAGGACTATAGCAATCAGCCCCAGCATTTT. This encodes CTSSPSGQDYSNQPQHF. The variable domain in full, with the rest retrieved from reference TRBV28 and TRBJ1-5, is DVKVTQSSRYLVKRTGEKVFLECVQDMDHENMFWYRQDPGLGLRLIYFSYDVKMKEKGDIPEGYSVSREKKERFSLILESASTNQTSMYLCTSSPSGQDYSNQPQHFGDGTRLSIL.